This passage covers 30 T cell receptor beta chains from one sample sequenced in a study of T-cell memory formation after mild COVID-19. TCRdb reanalysed the 5' RACE reads using MiXCR and keeps one entry per CDR3 protein. The sample contains approximately 500,000 distinct CDR3 sequences, 20% to 30% of which appear only once. What was sequenced was PBMCs or a T cell subset sorted from them (not recorded which). The receptors derive from an adult woman who had mild COVID-19 (a few samples of this study predate the infection). Cell type and time point are not known.

The chain combines TRBV7-8 with TRBJ1-1; 10 positions agree with TRBD1. The trim removed 3 bases at V and 1 base at J, leaving 11 bases unmatched. Germline assignment: CDR1 SGHVS and CDR2 FQNEAQ. CDR3 size: 18 residues. Here the CDR3 reads CASSFPGQGPPQNTEAFF. The CDR3 nucleotides read TGTGCCAGCAGCTTCCCGGGACAGGGGCCTCCACAGAACACTGAAGCTTTCTTT. The variable domain in full, completed from reference TRBV7-8 and TRBJ1-1, reads GAGVSQSPRYKVAKRGQDVALRCDPISGHVSLFWYQQALGQGPEFLTYFQNEAQLDKSGLPSDRFFAERPEGSVSTLKIQRTQQEDSAVYLCASSFPGQGPPQNTEAFFGQGTRLTVV.

The table lists this clonotype with a few counts. J is TRBJ2-5 and V is TRBV7-2; the match to TRBD1 covers 8 bases. The CDR3 contains 15 residues. Trimming took 7 bases from V and 3 from J; bases not matched to a gene: 10. The germline V gene encodes CDR1 SGHTA and CDR2 FQGNSA. Written as DNA, the CDR3 is TGTGCCAGCAACACAGGGGGTGGCGGGAAAGAGACCCAGTACTTC. Protein product: CASNTGGGGKETQYF. The full variable domain, rest sourced from reference TRBV7-2 and TRBJ2-5, is GAGVSQSPSNKVTEKGKDVELRCDPISGHTALYWYRQSLGQGLEFLIYFQGNSAPDKSGLPSDRFSAERTGGSVSTLTIQRTQQEDSAVYLCASNTGGGGKETQYFGPGTRLLVL.

The chain is built from TRBV9 and TRBJ2-1; D is unclear. Between the trimmed V and J ends, which lost 1 base and 0 bases, there was a span of 11 bases. CDR3 length equals 16 residues. From germline, CDR1 is SGDLS and CDR2 YYNGEE. The CDR3, as DNA: TGTGCCAGCAGCGTACTACACCGGAGCTCCTACAATGAGCAGTTCTTC. Translated: CASSVLHRSSYNEQFF.

This clonotype was found a few times. The rearrangement uses TRBV15 and TRBJ1-1, with D hard to call. Germline CDR1 is LNHNV and CDR2 is YYDKDF (reference sequence). CDR3 length: 14 residues. Trimming cost V 2 bases and J 5 bases, with 12 bases left between them. In nucleotides, the CDR3 is TGTGCCACCAGCAGAAACCTTATGGGTACTGAAGCTTTCTTT. This gives the protein CATSRNLMGTEAFF.

There are many counts of this clonotype. The rearrangement uses TRBV4-1 and TRBJ2-7; D possibly corresponds to TRBD1 (5 bases). The CDR3 loop spans 15 amino acids. V lost 0 bases and J 3 bases, leaving 12 bases between the germline ends. CDR1 is MGHRA, CDR2 YSYEKL, per germline. The CDR3 here is CASSQDIRGLYEQYF. In DNA form, the CDR3 reads TGCGCCAGCAGCCAAGATATAAGGGGCCTCTACGAGCAGTACTTC.

The gene calls are TRBV12-3 or TRBV12-4 and TRBJ1-1; no clear D. The CDR3 contains 13 residues. V was shortened by 8 bases and J by 0 bases, with 10 bases between the two germline ends. This chain's CDR3 is CASLVSMNTEAFF. CDR3 bases: TGTGCCAGCCTTGTTAGCATGAACACTGAAGCTTTCTTT.

The chain employs TRBV7-2 and TRBJ2-1; D is uncertain. V gave up 5 bases and J gave up 0 bases, with 8 bases separating them. CDR3 length: 14 residues. Germline V gene sequence: CDR1 SGHTA, CDR2 FQGNSA. This CDR3 is CASSGKVSYNEQFF. CDR3 nucleotides: TGTGCCAGCAGCGGGAAGGTCTCCTACAATGAGCAGTTCTTC.

This chain joins TRBV24-1 and TRBJ2-7; D is perhaps TRBD1 (6 bases). Germline lookup yields CDR1 KGHDR and CDR2 SFDVKD. The V end lost 4 bases, the J end lost 6 bases, and 9 bases lay between the germline ends. The CDR3 loop spans 12 amino acids. CDR3 in amino acids: CATSDFRGEQYF. In DNA form, the CDR3 reads TGTGCCACCAGTGACTTCAGGGGCGAGCAGTACTTC.

There are a few counts of this clonotype. The V gene is TRBV7-8, the J gene TRBJ1-1, with unresolved D. The CDR3 runs 14 residues. Per germline, CDR1 SGHVS and CDR2 FQNEAQ. Trimming took off 5 bases at V and 0 bases at J, with 10 bases between the two ends. The CDR3 sequence is CASSDNRMNTEAFF. The CDR3 nucleotides read TGTGCCAGCAGCGACAACCGGATGAACACTGAAGCTTTCTTT.

This clonotype was observed many times. CDR3 region: CASSQRGQNTGELFF. CDR3 DNA sequence: TGTGCCAGCAGCCAACGTGGACAGAACACCGGGGAGCTGTTTTTT. The rearrangement uses TRBV3-1 and TRBJ2-2, with a weak D call TRBD1 (5 bases). This CDR3 is 15 amino acids long. Trimming stripped 2 bases from V and 1 base from J, with 8 bases between. Germline CDR1 is LGHDT and CDR2 is YNNKEL (reference sequence).

The V and J genes are TRBV12-3 or TRBV12-4 and TRBJ2-5; the D gene could be TRBD1 or TRBD2 (5 bases each). This CDR3 has 12 amino acids. Trimming left V 6 bases short and J 8 bases short, with 13 bases between. CDR3 bases: TGTGCCAGCAGCTTCCGGGACGCCACCCAGTACTTC. Translated, it gives CASSFRDATQYF.

The V and J genes are TRBV5-1 and TRBJ2-5; D unresolved. V dropped 0 bases and J dropped 5 bases, with 8 bases sitting between them. CDR1 SGHRS and CDR2 YFSETQ come from the germline V gene. The CDR3 is made up of 13 amino acids. CDR3 protein: CASSLGETETQYF. Here the CDR3 DNA reads TGCGCCAGCAGCTTGGGGGAAACGGAGACCCAGTACTTC.

The chain joins TRBV15 to TRBJ2-3; D remains ambiguous. The CDR3 is 13 amino acids. The germline CDR1 and CDR2 sequences are LNHNV and YYDKDF (reference sequence). Between the trimmed V and J ends, which lost 0 bases and 2 bases, there was a span of 3 bases. The CDR3 DNA follows: TGTGCCACCAGCAGAGAACCCACAGATACGCAGTATTTT. Protein product: CATSREPTDTQYF.

The V call is TRBV7-8, the J call TRBJ2-2, with a possible D match to TRBD2 (6 bases). V dropped 5 bases and J dropped 4 bases, with 14 bases sitting between them. Germline lookup yields CDR1 SGHVS and CDR2 FQNEAQ. CDR3 length equals 15 residues. DNA for the CDR3: TGTGCCAGCAGCCCGAGCGGAGGGGTCACCGGGGAGCTGTTTTTT. Translation: CASSPSGGVTGELFF.

The chain has TRBV5-1 and TRBJ2-2; tentative D call: TRBD1 (6 bases). This CDR3 has 12 residues. Germline-derived CDR1 and CDR2 are SGHRS and YFSETQ. Trimming cost V 4 bases and J 9 bases, with 10 bases left between them. CDR3 region: CASSPGDRELFF. CDR3 DNA sequence: TGCGCCAGCAGCCCCGGGGACAGGGAGCTGTTTTTT.

The chain joins TRBV19 to TRBJ1-2, with 8 bases that match TRBD1. V shed 9 bases and J 4 bases; nucleotides not matched to a gene: 4. This CDR3 spans 12 amino acids. From germline, CDR1 is LNHDA and CDR2 SQIVND (reference sequence). CDR3 loop: CASADRVYGYTF. The CDR3 nucleotides are TGTGCCAGCGCGGACAGGGTCTATGGCTACACCTTC.

The chain carries TRBV7-2 and TRBJ2-7; 13 bases map to TRBD2. V lost 2 bases and J lost 4; bases outside the gene matches: 5. Germline V gives CDR1 SGHTA, CDR2 FQGNSA. The CDR3 covers 16 residues. The CDR3 loop is CASSLLTSGGRYEQYF. CDR3 sequence (DNA): TGTGCCAGCAGCTTACTGACTAGCGGGGGGAGGTACGAGCAGTACTTC.

This rearrangement joins TRBV11-3 to TRBJ2-1; 14 nucleotides match TRBD2. The CDR3 covers 18 residues. The germline gives CDR1 SGHNT, CDR2 YENEEA. V lost 1 base to trimming and J lost 3 bases; unmatched junction nucleotides: 5. Here the CDR3 reads CASSLVAGLAGDYNEQFF. The CDR3 DNA sequence: TGTGCCAGCAGCTTAGTAGCGGGACTAGCGGGAGACTACAATGAGCAGTTCTTC.

The chain has TRBV4-1 and TRBJ1-2, with a tentative D call TRBD1 (5 bases). This CDR3 comprises 13 residues. The germline V gene has CDR1 MGHRA and CDR2 YSYEKL. V lost 4 bases to trimming and J lost 3 bases, with 9 bases between them. The CDR3 nucleotides read TGCGCCAGCAGCCCCAGGGTGGACTATGGCTACACCTTC. Its protein product is CASSPRVDYGYTF.

This clonotype was seen a handful of times. J is TRBJ2-7 and V is TRBV21-1; TRBD2 is the table's D call, not checked against the DNA. TRBV21-1 constitutes a pseudogene. The CDR3 covers 15 residues. CDR3 in DNA: TGTGCCAGCAGCAAAGCGGGTGGCGGAGAGGACGAGCAGTACTTC. Amino acids: CASSKAGGGEDEQYF.

The chain couples TRBV5-1 to TRBJ1-2; TRBD1 is a possible D gene (5 bases). The CDR3 runs 15 residues. V was clipped by 0 bases and J by 2 bases, with 11 bases between them. Germline V gene lookup returns CDR1 SGHRS and CDR2 YFSETQ. The CDR3 DNA reads as TGCGCCAGCAGCTTGGAACAGGCACCGAACTATGGCTACACCTTC. Translation gives CASSLEQAPNYGYTF.

This clonotype came up a few times. The rearrangement uses TRBV7-9 and TRBJ2-1; possibly TRBD2 for D (5 bases). The CDR3 runs 19 residues. V was trimmed by 1 base and J by 4 bases, leaving 23 bases between them. Germline V gene sequence: CDR1 SEHNR, CDR2 FQNEAQ (reference sequence). The CDR3 protein is CASSLGSLAYLNNYNEQFF. The CDR3 DNA reads as TGTGCCAGCAGCTTAGGCAGCCTAGCTTATTTAAACAATTACAATGAGCAGTTCTTC.

This clonotype was observed a handful of times. V is TRBV7-8 and J is TRBJ2-5, with 8 bases that match TRBD1. With 5 bases clipped from V and 4 bases from J, the junction kept 3 bases outside the gene matches. The CDR3 consists of 13 residues. Germline V CDR1 and CDR2: SGHVS, FQNEAQ. In DNA form, the CDR3 reads TGTGCCAGCAGCGTCCAGGGGGCAGAGACCCAGTACTTC. Protein product: CASSVQGAETQYF.

The genes are TRBV4-1 and TRBJ2-3; TRBD2 aligns across 11 bases. The ends lost 0 bases at V and 2 bases at J; junction bases unmatched: 7. Germline V gene lookup returns CDR1 MGHRA and CDR2 YSYEKL. This CDR3 comprises 18 residues. The CDR3 loop reads CASSQEVTSGTYTDTQYF. Here the CDR3 DNA reads TGCGCCAGCAGCCAAGAGGTGACTAGCGGGACCTACACAGATACGCAGTATTTT.

V gene TRBV20-1 combines with J gene TRBJ2-4; 10 nucleotides line up with TRBD2. CDR1 is DFQATT, CDR2 SNEGSKA, per germline (reference sequence). Germline trimming cut 8 bases from V and 7 bases from J; bases unmatched to any gene: 11. The CDR3 has 14 amino acids. This chain's CDR3 is CSTPDLAGGNIQYF. The DNA for the CDR3 is TGCAGTACTCCCGACTTAGCGGGGGGTAACATTCAGTACTTC.

This clonotype was counted a few times. The chain recombines TRBV12-3 or TRBV12-4 with TRBJ2-7, with a tentative D call TRBD1 (6 bases). The ends were cut back, 6 bases at V and 6 bases at J, with 15 bases in the middle. CDR3 length equals 13 residues. CDR3 residues: CASRTNRVGEQYF. The CDR3 DNA is TGTGCCAGCAGGACGAACAGGGTTGGCGAGCAGTACTTC.

The CDR3 coding sequence is TGTGCCAGCAGTGTCGAATTAGCGGGAGGGGTCACCGGGGAGCTGTTTTTT. Protein sequence: CASSVELAGGVTGELFF. The chain carries TRBV27 and TRBJ2-2; 11 bases agree with TRBD2. CDR1 and CDR2 from the germline V gene are MNHEY and SMNVEV (reference sequence). CDR3 length equals 17 residues. The J segment lost 4 bases and the V segment lost 5 bases, leaving 9 bases of the junction unmatched.

The rearrangement joins TRBV7-9 to TRBJ1-1; D unresolved. The CDR3 loop spans 11 amino acids. Germline V gene lookup returns CDR1 SEHNR and CDR2 FQNEAQ (reference sequence). Between the trimmed V and J ends, which lost 2 bases and 8 bases, there was a span of 6 bases. The CDR3 region is CASSLTLEAFF. In DNA form, the CDR3 reads TGTGCCAGCAGCTTAACCTTAGAAGCTTTCTTT.

This chain uses TRBV5-1 with TRBJ1-1; the match to TRBD1 covers 10 bases. With V trimmed by 4 bases and J by 2 bases, 11 bases remained unmatched. Germline V gene data show CDR1 as SGHRS and CDR2 as YFSETQ. The CDR3 length is 17 residues. The CDR3 DNA follows: TGCGCCAGCAGCCTCGGGACAGGGGCCAGGGTAAACACTGAAGCTTTCTTT. Its translation: CASSLGTGARVNTEAFF.

The chain recombines TRBV6-2 or TRBV6-3 with TRBJ2-2, with TRBD1 matching over 7 bases. CDR3 length equals 17 residues. CDR1 MNHEY and CDR2 SVGEGT come from the germline V gene. V was pared by 6 bases and J by 4 bases, with 14 bases of the junction left unmatched. The CDR3 sequence: CASRIHDRAGATGELFF. The CDR3 region has the DNA TGTGCCAGCAGGATCCATGACAGGGCAGGGGCCACCGGGGAGCTGTTTTTT.